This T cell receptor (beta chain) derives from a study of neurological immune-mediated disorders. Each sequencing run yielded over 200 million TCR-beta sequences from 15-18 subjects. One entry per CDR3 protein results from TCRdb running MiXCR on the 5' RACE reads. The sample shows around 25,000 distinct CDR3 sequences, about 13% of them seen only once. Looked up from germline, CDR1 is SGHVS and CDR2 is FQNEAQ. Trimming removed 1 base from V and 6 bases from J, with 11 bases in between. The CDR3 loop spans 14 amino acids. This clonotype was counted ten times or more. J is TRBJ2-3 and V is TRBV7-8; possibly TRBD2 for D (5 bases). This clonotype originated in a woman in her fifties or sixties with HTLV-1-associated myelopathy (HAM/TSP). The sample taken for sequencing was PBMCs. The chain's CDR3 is CASSLVVPGDTQYF. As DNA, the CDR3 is TGTGCCAGCAGCTTAGTTGTACCGGGGGATACGCAGTATTTT.